This T cell receptor beta chain was obtained from a study of follicular helper T cells after annual influenza vaccination. Study-level information: Sampling occurred days 0, 7 and 28 after each influenza vaccination.

Libraries were prepared by immunoSEQ multiplex PCR; TCRdb keeps only in-frame clonotypes and omits some of them. The sample contains 27,000 or so clones, roughly 80% of which appear only once. Time point given: 2014-2015 season, pre-vaccination. Adults were given seasonal inactivated influenza vaccine, and blood CD4 subsets were sorted before and after vaccination. Sorted cTfh were non-naive CD4+CXCR5+PD-1+, either ICOS+CD38+ or ICOS-CD38-. In its sample, this clone was seen a few times. What it binds is unknown. General observations from the study: Plasmablast frequency change correlated with clonality change in ICOS+CD38+ cTfh.

The ends were cut back, 10 bases at V and 9 bases at J, with 19 bases in the middle. The CDR3 is 14 amino acids. In germline, CDR1 is MNHNY, CDR2 SVGAGI (reference sequence). The J gene is TRBJ1-6, the V gene TRBV6-6; D not certain. The input for sequencing was CXCR5+ CD38- circulating T follicular helper cells from blood, taken on the day of influenza vaccination. Subset denoted: circulating Tfh, non-naive CD4+CXCR5+PD-1+ (ICOS+CD38+ or ICOS-CD38-). The origin of this receptor is an adult who received the influenza vaccine. The CDR3 coding sequence is TGTGCCACCGGGGAAGGTCCAAAAAGTTCACCCCTCCACTTT. This gives the protein CATGEGPKSSPLHF.